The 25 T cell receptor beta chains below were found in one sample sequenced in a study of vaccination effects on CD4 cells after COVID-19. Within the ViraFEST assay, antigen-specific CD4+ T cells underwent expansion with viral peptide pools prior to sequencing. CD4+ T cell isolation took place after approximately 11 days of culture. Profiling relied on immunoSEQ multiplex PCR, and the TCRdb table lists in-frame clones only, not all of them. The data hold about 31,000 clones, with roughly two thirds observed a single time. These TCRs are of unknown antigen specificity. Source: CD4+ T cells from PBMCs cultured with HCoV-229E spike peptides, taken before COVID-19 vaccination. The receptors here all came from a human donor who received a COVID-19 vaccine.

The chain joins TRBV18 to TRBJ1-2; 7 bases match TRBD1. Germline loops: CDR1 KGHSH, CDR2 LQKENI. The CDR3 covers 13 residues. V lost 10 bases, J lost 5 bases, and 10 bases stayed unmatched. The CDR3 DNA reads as TGTGCCAACGCGCGGGGGACAGATTATGGCTACACCTTC. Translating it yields CANARGTDYGYTF.

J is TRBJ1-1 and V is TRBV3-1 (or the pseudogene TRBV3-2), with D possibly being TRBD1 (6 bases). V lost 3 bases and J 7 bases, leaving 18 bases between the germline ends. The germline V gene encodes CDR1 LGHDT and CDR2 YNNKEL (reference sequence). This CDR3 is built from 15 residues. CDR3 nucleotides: TGTGCCAGCAGCCATGAGACAGTAGGGGGGAGTGAAGCTTTCTTT. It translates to CASSHETVGGSEAFF.

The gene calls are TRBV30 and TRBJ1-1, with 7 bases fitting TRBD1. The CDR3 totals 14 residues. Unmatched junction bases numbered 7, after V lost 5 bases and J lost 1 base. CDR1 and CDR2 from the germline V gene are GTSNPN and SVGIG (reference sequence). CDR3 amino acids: CAWCPGTENTEAFF. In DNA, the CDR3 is TGTGCCTGGTGCCCGGGGACAGAGAACACTGAAGCTTTCTTT.

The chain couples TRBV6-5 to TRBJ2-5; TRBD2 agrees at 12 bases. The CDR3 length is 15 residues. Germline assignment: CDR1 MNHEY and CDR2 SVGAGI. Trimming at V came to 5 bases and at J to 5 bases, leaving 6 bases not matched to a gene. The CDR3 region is CASSTTSGRGETQYF. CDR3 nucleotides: TGTGCCAGCAGTACGACTAGCGGGAGAGGGGAGACCCAGTACTTC.

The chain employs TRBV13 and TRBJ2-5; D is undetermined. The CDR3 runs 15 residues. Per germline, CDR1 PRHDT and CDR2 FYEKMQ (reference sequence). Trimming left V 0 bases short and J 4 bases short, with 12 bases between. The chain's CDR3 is CASSLGGGVIETQYF. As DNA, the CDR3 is TGTGCCAGCAGCTTAGGAGGCGGCGTTATAGAGACCCAGTACTTC.

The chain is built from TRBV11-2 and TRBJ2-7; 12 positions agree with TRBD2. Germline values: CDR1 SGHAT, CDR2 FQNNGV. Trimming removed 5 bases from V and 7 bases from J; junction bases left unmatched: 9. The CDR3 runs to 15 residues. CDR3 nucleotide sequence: TGTGCCAGCAGCCTGAGACTAGCGGGGGTTGAGGAGCAGTACTTC. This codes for CASSLRLAGVEEQYF.

This chain's CDR3 is CASSSPIEEADTQYF. The CDR3 DNA sequence: TGTGCCAGCAGCTCCCCTATCGAGGAGGCAGATACGCAGTATTTT. The chain links TRBV5-8 to TRBJ2-3; D perhaps matches TRBD2 (5 bases). The CDR3 is 15 residues long. Germline V gene data show CDR1 as SGHTS and CDR2 as YDEGEE. V was shortened by 3 bases and J by 4 bases, with 15 bases between the two germline ends.

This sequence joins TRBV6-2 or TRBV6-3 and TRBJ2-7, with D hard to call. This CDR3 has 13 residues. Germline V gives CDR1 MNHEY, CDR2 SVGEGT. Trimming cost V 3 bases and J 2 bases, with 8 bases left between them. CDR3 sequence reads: CASSYTGTYEQYF. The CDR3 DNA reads TGTGCCAGCAGTTATACGGGTACCTACGAGCAGTACTTC.

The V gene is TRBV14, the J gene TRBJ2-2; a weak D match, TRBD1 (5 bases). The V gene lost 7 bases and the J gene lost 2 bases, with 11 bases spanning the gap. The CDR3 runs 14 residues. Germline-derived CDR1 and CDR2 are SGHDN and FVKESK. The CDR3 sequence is CASNGHVNTGELFF. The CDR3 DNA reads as TGTGCCAGCAACGGACACGTTAACACCGGGGAGCTGTTTTTT.

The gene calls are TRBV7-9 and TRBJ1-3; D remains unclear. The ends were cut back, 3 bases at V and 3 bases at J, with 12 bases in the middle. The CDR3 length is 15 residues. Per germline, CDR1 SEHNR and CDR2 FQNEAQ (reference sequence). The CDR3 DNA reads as TGTGCCAGCAGCTTGTTGAGGTCCGGTGGAAACACCATATATTTT. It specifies CASSLLRSGGNTIYF.

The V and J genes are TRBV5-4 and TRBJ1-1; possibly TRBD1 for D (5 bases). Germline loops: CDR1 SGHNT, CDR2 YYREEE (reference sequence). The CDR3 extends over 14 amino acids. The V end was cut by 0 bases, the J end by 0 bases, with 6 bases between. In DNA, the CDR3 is TGTGCCAGCAGCTTGGAGACAGTGAACACTGAAGCTTTCTTT. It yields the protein CASSLETVNTEAFF.

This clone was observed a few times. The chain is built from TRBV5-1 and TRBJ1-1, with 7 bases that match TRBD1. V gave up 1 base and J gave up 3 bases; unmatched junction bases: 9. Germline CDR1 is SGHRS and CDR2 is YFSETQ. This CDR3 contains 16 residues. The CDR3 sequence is CASSLIPQGEYTEAFF. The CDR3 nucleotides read TGCGCCAGCAGCTTGATTCCCCAGGGGGAATACACTGAAGCTTTCTTT.

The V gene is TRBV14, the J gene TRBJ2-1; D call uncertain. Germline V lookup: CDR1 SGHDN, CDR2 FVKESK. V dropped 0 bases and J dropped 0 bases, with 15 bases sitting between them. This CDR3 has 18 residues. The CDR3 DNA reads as TGTGCCAGCAGCCAAGATCGGTTTTTAATCAGCTCCTACAATGAGCAGTTCTTC. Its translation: CASSQDRFLISSYNEQFF.

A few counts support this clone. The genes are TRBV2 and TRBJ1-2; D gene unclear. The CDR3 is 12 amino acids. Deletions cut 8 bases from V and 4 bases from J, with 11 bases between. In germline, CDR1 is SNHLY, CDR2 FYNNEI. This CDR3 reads CASCSDSYGYTF. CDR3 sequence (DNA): TGTGCCAGCTGCTCCGACTCCTATGGCTACACCTTC.

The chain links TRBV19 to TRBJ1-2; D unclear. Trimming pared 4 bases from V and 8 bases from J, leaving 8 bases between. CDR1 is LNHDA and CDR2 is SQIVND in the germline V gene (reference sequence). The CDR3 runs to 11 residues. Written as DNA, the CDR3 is TGTGCCAGTAGTAGAGAACTAGGCTACACCTTC. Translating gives CASSRELGYTF.

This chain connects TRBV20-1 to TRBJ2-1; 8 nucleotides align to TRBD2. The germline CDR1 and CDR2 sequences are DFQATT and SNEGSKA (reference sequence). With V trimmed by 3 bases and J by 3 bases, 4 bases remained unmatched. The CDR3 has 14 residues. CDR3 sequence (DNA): TGCAGTGCTAGTGGCGGGGGGAACTACAATGAGCAGTTCTTC. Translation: CSASGGGNYNEQFF.

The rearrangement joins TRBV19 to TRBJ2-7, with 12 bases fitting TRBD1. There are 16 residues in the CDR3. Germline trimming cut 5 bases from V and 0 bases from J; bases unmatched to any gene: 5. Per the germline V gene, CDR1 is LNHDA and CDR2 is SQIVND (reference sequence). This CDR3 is CASSRGQGALSYEQYF. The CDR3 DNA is TGTGCCAGTAGTCGGGGACAGGGGGCCCTCTCCTACGAGCAGTACTTC.

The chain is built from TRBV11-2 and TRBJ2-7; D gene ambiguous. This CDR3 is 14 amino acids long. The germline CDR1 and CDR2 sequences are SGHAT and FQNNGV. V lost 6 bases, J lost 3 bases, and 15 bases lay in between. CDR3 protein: CASRSAPNDYEQYF. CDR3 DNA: TGTGCCAGCAGATCAGCCCCGAATGACTACGAGCAGTACTTC.

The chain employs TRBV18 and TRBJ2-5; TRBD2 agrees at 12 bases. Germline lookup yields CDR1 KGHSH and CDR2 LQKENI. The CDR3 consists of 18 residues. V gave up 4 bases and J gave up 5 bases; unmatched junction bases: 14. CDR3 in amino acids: CASSRQAPSGGAQETQYF. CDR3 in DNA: TGTGCCAGCTCACGCCAGGCCCCTAGCGGGGGGGCACAGGAGACCCAGTACTTC.

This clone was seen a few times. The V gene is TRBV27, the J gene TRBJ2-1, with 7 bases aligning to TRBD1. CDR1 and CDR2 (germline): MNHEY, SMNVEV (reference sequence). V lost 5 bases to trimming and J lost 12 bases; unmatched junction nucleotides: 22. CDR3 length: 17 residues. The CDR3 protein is CASSTPSDRIEIGGQFF. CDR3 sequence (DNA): TGTGCCAGCAGTACCCCCTCGGACAGGATAGAGATTGGAGGGCAGTTCTTC.

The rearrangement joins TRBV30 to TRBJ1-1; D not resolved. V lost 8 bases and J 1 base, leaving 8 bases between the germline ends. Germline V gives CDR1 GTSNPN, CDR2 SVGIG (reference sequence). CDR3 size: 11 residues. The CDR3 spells CARAQNTEAFF. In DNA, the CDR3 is TGTGCCCGGGCACAGAACACTGAAGCTTTCTTT.

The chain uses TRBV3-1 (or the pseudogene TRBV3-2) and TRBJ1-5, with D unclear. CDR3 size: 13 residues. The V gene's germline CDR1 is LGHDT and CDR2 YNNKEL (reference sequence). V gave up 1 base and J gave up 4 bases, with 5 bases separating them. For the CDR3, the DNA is TGTGCCAGCAGCCAAGTCGGGAATCAGCCCCAGCATTTT. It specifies CASSQVGNQPQHF.

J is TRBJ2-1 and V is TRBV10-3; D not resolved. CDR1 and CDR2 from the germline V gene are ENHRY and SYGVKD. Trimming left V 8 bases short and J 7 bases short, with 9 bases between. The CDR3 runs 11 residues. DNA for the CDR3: TGTGCCATCGCTATGGGAAATGAGCAGTTCTTC. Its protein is CAIAMGNEQFF.

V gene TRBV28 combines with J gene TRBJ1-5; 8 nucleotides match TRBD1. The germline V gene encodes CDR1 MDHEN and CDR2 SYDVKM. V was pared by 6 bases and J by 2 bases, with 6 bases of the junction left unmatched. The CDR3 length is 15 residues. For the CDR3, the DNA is TGTGCCAGCAGCAACAGGGGGTTTGGCAATCAGCCCCAGCATTTT. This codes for CASSNRGFGNQPQHF. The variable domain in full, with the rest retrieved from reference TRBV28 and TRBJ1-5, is DVKVTQSSRYLVKRTGEKVFLECVQDMDHENMFWYRQDPGLGLRLIYFSYDVKMKEKGDIPEGYSVSREKKERFSLILESASTNQTSMYLCASSNRGFGNQPQHFGDGTRLSIL.

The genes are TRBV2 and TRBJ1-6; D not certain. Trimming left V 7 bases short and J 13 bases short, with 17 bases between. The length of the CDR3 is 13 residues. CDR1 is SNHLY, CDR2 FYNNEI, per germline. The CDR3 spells CASIQDRTDPLHF. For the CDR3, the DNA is TGTGCCAGCATCCAGGACCGGACCGACCCCCTCCACTTT.